This TCR beta chain was documented in a study of cytomegalovirus exposure and HLA in healthy donors. Study conclusions and caveats: Sequencing depth across donors, presence/absence analyses assumed, was roughly uniform. Within an earlier analysis, most TCR beta V segments proved productive either about 90% or about 30% of the time.

A remark on this clone: The antigen remains unidentified.

Germline V gives CDR1 SGHTA, CDR2 FQGNSA. The CDR3 totals 17 residues. V lost 5 bases to trimming and J lost 7 bases; unmatched junction nucleotides: 16. The study sampled nominally healthy donors, though unrecorded immune exposures were likely. PCR was performed using 60 Vbeta and 13 Jbeta primers. Authors' methods: Unique TCR beta chains totaled some 78 million in a later count, with approximately 11 million of them shared. Assay: immunoSEQ multiplex PCR; the TCRdb copy retains only in-frame clones and omits some. That table gives V, J and clone size, and the DNA gave D and trimming. The sample shows around 130,000 clones, roughly 75% of them seen only once.

The sequence came from a man aged 25-45 years in good health and CMV-seronegative. The chain uses TRBV7-2 and TRBJ2-5; 10 positions agree with TRBD2. The sample taken for sequencing was PBMCs. The CDR3 loop is CASSPGRDSGRRGTQYF. CDR3 nucleotides: TGTGCCAGCAGCCCGGGGAGGGATAGCGGGAGGCGGGGGACCCAGTACTTC. The entire variable domain, with the rest obtained from reference TRBV7-2 and TRBJ2-5, is as follows: GAGVSQSPSNKVTEKGKDVELRCDPISGHTALYWYRQSLGQGLEFLIYFQGNSAPDKSGLPSDRFSAERTGGSVSTLTIQRTQQEDSAVYLCASSPGRDSGRRGTQYFGPGTRLLVL.